The TCR beta chain described here comes from a study of spatial heterogeneity in lung cancer. Notes on the study in general: Relative to follow-up, resection was when ubiquitous expanded tumor TCRs appeared more in blood.

The CDR3 covers 14 residues. Germline CDR1 and CDR2: MNHEY and SVGAGI. Losses at the gene ends were 7 bases for V and 4 bases for J; bases not matched to a gene: 7. This clonotype was detected a few times. What it binds is not known. Noted time point: sample taken at primary tumor resection. A single record per CDR3 protein comes from TCRdb applying MiXCR to the 5' RACE reads. This repertoire shows under 80,000 distinct CDR3 sequences, about 5.9% found once; its top ten account for around 15%. This TCR was sampled from a female donor with early-stage non-small cell lung cancer. The sample consisted of PBMCs, taken at surgery. V usage is TRBV6-5 and J usage is TRBJ2-1, with 7 bases fitting TRBD2. The CDR3 DNA reads TGTGCCAGCACGTTCTTAGCGGGTTACAATGAGCAGTTCTTC. As protein: CASTFLAGYNEQFF.